A single sample gave rise to the 2 T cell receptor beta chains below, sequenced in a study of shared clonotypes between healthy human individuals. The table came from immunoSEQ multiplex PCR; TCRdb's copy has only in-frame clones and leaves some out. The table shows roughly 2.5 million clones, with about 92% occurring only once. Sample: naive CD4+ T cells sorted from blood. This sample's subset: CD45RA+ positively selected. These TCRs come from a man between 18 and 29 years old in good health.

CDR3 amino acids: CASSPRQGAPGANVLTF. The CDR3 DNA sequence: TGTGCCAGCAGCCCCCGGCAGGGGGCGCCTGGGGCCAACGTCCTGACTTTC. The chain carries TRBV28 and TRBJ2-6, with 8 bases identical to TRBD1. The CDR3 extends over 17 amino acids. Germline V gene lookup returns CDR1 MDHEN and CDR2 SYDVKM. Germline trimming cut 6 bases from V and 2 bases from J; bases unmatched to any gene: 9.

V is TRBV9 and J is TRBJ2-1; 9 nucleotides align to TRBD1. Germline CDR1 and CDR2: SGDLS and YYNGEE. V lost 9 bases to trimming and J lost 7 bases; unmatched junction nucleotides: 17. The CDR3 spans 16 residues. The chain's CDR3 is CATHPPGTGRWNEQFF. The DNA of the CDR3 is TGTGCCACCCATCCCCCTGGGACAGGGAGATGGAATGAGCAGTTCTTC.